The T cell receptor beta chain described here comes from a study of blood T cell repertoires in COVID-19. Study context: Nucleic acid was either cDNA or gDNA, and it came from T cells, B-cell-depleted T cells, or PBMCs.

In terms of age and location, participants ranged from roughly 18 to 90 years and lived in about 25 US areas. Participants were placed into cohorts based on the clinical history they reported. Exposed participants came across a COVID-19 case within 2 weeks before study entry. The assay was immunoSEQ multiplex PCR, and TCRdb's table has in-frame clones only and misses some. In the table there are 230,000 or so clones, around 84% of which are singletons. Material for sequencing was PBMCs or T cells enriched from blood (not recorded which). The receptor was derived from a woman aged 45-65 years who had been exposed to COVID-19.

The DNA for the CDR3 is TGTGCCAGCAGCACCACCCGGGGGGCCTACGAGCAGTACTTC. Amino acid sequence: CASSTTRGAYEQYF. The genes are TRBV6-2 or TRBV6-3 and TRBJ2-7; 7 bases fit TRBD2. J lost 2 bases, V lost 6 bases, and 7 bases had no gene match. Looked up from germline, CDR1 is MNHEY and CDR2 is SVGEGT. The CDR3 has 14 amino acids.